This TCR beta chain was found in a study of CD8 T cells in ankylosing spondylitis. In this sample, this clonotype turned up many times. Its antigen is as yet unknown. Germline CDR1 MGHRA, CDR2 YSYEKL. The CDR3 is 15 amino acids. The V gene end was trimmed by 7 bases and the J gene end by 6 bases; junction bases not matched to a gene: 11. TCRdb independently ran MiXCR on the 5' RACE reads; one entry per CDR3 protein. Of approximately 220,000 distinct CDR3 sequences listed, under 30% are singletons. The study's findings and limits: Some of the motif variants had earlier been found in reactive arthritis patients' fluid and blood.

This chain uses TRBV4-1 with TRBJ1-2, with 10 nucleotides matching TRBD1. Source material: blood, either unsorted or a sorted T cell fraction (not recorded which). The receptor was derived from a male donor with ankylosing spondylitis or in good health (not recorded which). In nucleotides, the CDR3 is TGCGCCAGCACTCCAAGATTCGGGACAGGGGATGGCTACACCTTC. It yields the protein CASTPRFGTGDGYTF.